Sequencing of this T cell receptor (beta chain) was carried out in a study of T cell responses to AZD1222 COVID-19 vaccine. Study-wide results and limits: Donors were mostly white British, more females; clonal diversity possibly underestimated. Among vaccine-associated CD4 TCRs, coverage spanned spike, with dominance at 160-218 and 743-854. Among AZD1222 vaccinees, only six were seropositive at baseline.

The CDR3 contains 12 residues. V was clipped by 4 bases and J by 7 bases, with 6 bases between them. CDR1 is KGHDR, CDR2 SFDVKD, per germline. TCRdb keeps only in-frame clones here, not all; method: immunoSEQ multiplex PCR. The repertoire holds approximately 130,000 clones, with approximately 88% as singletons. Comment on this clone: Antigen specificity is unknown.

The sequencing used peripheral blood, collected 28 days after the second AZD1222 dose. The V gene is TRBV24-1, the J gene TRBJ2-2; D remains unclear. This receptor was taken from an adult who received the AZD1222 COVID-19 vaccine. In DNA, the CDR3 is TGTGCCACCAGTGACAACGGCGGGGAGCTGTTTTTT. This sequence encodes CATSDNGGELFF.